The 21 T cell receptor beta chains in this list originate from one sample, sequenced in a study of blood T cell repertoires in COVID-19. The method was immunoSEQ multiplex PCR; TCRdb's version includes in-frame clones alone and lacks a portion of them. The sample lists 350,000 to 450,000 clones; around 87% were seen once. The sample was peripheral blood. The receptors here all came from a woman between 55 and 75 years old with COVID-19, enrolled during active disease.

CDR3 residues: CASRMGQGGTEAFF. As DNA, the CDR3 is TGTGCCAGCAGGATGGGACAGGGAGGCACTGAAGCTTTCTTT. V gene TRBV2 combines with J gene TRBJ1-1; 9 nucleotides match TRBD1. This CDR3 is built from 14 residues. Trimming took 6 bases from V and 4 from J; bases not matched to a gene: 6. Germline lookup yields CDR1 SNHLY and CDR2 FYNNEI.

The genes are TRBV6-6 and TRBJ2-3; 7 bases map to TRBD2. Germline CDR1 and CDR2: MNHNY and SVGAGI (reference sequence). The J segment lost 2 bases and the V segment lost 5 bases, leaving 7 bases of the junction unmatched. The CDR3 is 15 residues long. In DNA form, the CDR3 reads TGTGCCAGCAGTACCAAGCGGGGCCTCACAGATACGCAGTATTTT. Its protein product is CASSTKRGLTDTQYF.

The chain couples TRBV28 to TRBJ1-2; 7 bases are shared with TRBD1. The junction had 8 bases not matched to a gene; V was cut back by 6 bases and J by 7 bases. The CDR3 extends over 13 amino acids. Germline V gene data show CDR1 as MDHEN and CDR2 as SYDVKM. The CDR3 bases are TGTGCCAGCAGCCGCAGACAGGGTTCTGGCTACACCTTC. Encoded protein: CASSRRQGSGYTF.

The gene calls are TRBV15 and TRBJ1-3; a weak D match, TRBD1 (6 bases). The germline V gene encodes CDR1 LNHNV and CDR2 YYDKDF (reference sequence). There are 16 residues in the CDR3. The germline V and J ends were trimmed by 1 base and 0 bases, with 10 bases remaining between them. Written as DNA, the CDR3 is TGTGCCACCAGCAGAGTGGGGGCGAGCTCTGGAAACACCATATATTTT. Protein product: CATSRVGASSGNTIYF.

The rearrangement uses TRBV6-6 and TRBJ1-4, with TRBD1 matching over 9 bases. The CDR3 covers 15 residues. V lost 6 bases to trimming and J lost 10 bases; unmatched junction nucleotides: 12. Per the germline V gene, CDR1 is MNHNY and CDR2 is SVGAGI (reference sequence). CDR3 sequence reads: CASSHPDRGRGKLFF. CDR3 nucleotide sequence: TGTGCCAGCAGCCACCCTGACAGGGGGAGGGGAAAACTGTTTTTT.

V is TRBV2 and J is TRBJ1-2, with D perhaps TRBD1 (6 bases). Trimming stripped 5 bases from V and 7 bases from J, with 14 bases between. The CDR3 loop spans 13 amino acids. CDR1 and CDR2 from the germline V gene are SNHLY and FYNNEI. In DNA form, the CDR3 reads TGTGCCAGCAGTTCACAGGGAAATGGTGGCTACACCTTC. Protein: CASSSQGNGGYTF.

The CDR3 coding sequence is TGTGCCAGCAGCGTAGTGGGGGGGCCTGGGGATGAGCAGTTCTTC. It encodes CASSVVGGPGDEQFF. The chain recombines TRBV9 with TRBJ2-1; D may be TRBD2 (7 bases). From germline, CDR1 is SGDLS and CDR2 YYNGEE. The CDR3 runs to 15 residues. V lost 0 bases and J 8 bases, leaving 15 bases between the germline ends.

The rearrangement uses TRBV6-4 and TRBJ1-2; 8 bases agree with TRBD1. Germline CDR1 and CDR2: MRHNA and SNTAGT. This CDR3 comprises 13 residues. After removal of 6 bases from V and 4 bases from J, the junction contained 4 bases not matched to a gene. CDR3 coding DNA: TGTGCCAGCAGCGACACAGGGGGCTATGGCTACACCTTC. Protein product: CASSDTGGYGYTF.

This clone was found once. V and J are TRBV15 and TRBJ1-1, with no clear D. The germline V and J ends were trimmed by 0 bases and 0 bases, with 5 bases remaining between them. The CDR3 runs to 14 residues. Germline V gene data show CDR1 as LNHNV and CDR2 as YYDKDF (reference sequence). CDR3 in amino acids: CATSREQLNTEAFF. CDR3 sequence (DNA): TGTGCCACCAGCAGAGAACAGTTGAACACTGAAGCTTTCTTT.

The gene calls are TRBV27 and TRBJ1-2; 8 nucleotides match TRBD1. Germline V CDR1 and CDR2: MNHEY, SMNVEV (reference sequence). Trimming removed 3 bases from V and 7 bases from J; junction bases left unmatched: 10. This CDR3 is built from 15 residues. CDR3 sequence: CASSFDDRGMGGYTF. The CDR3 nucleotides are TGTGCCAGCAGTTTCGATGACAGGGGAATGGGTGGCTACACCTTC.

The chain recombines TRBV3-1 (or the pseudogene TRBV3-2) with TRBJ2-7; no clear D. This CDR3 contains 13 residues. V lost 3 bases, J lost 2 bases, and 8 bases lay in between. Germline V gives CDR1 LGHDT, CDR2 YNNKEL (reference sequence). The CDR3 spells CASSHRSPYEQYF. The DNA of the CDR3 is TGTGCCAGCAGCCATCGGTCCCCCTACGAGCAGTACTTC.

This sequence joins TRBV20-1 and TRBJ1-5; D possibly corresponds to TRBD1 (5 bases). Germline CDR1 and CDR2: DFQATT and SNEGSKA (reference sequence). V was clipped by 3 bases and J by 1 base, with 13 bases between them. The CDR3 length is 15 residues. This CDR3 reads CSASRPGLSNQPQHF. CDR3 nucleotide sequence: TGCAGTGCTAGTAGGCCGGGACTGAGCAATCAGCCCCAGCATTTT.

The chain is built from TRBV2 and TRBJ1-5; 7 positions agree with TRBD1. The germline CDR1 and CDR2 sequences are SNHLY and FYNNEI. Trimming took 11 bases from V and 0 from J; bases not matched to a gene: 10. This CDR3 comprises 15 residues. The CDR3: CASGAGGTSNQPQHF. CDR3 DNA sequence: TGTGCCTCCGGGGCAGGGGGGACTAGCAATCAGCCCCAGCATTTT.

This sequence joins TRBV30 and TRBJ1-1; 8 bases are a match to TRBD1. V lost 0 bases and J lost 4; bases outside the gene matches: 10. This CDR3 region has 16 residues. Looked up from germline, CDR1 is GTSNPN and CDR2 is SVGIG (reference sequence). The CDR3 protein is CAWSVRQGALTTEAFF. CDR3 nucleotides: TGTGCCTGGAGTGTACGGCAGGGGGCATTGACCACTGAAGCTTTCTTT.

The rearrangement joins TRBV9 to TRBJ2-3, with D tentatively TRBD2 (6 bases). There are 16 residues in the CDR3. Per germline, CDR1 SGDLS and CDR2 YYNGEE. Trimming removed 4 bases from V and 3 bases from J, with 18 bases in between. Here the CDR3 reads CASSSRLVGSTDTQYF. CDR3 nucleotide sequence: TGTGCCAGCAGCTCACGACTAGTCGGGTCGACAGATACGCAGTATTTT.

The gene calls are TRBV27 and TRBJ2-5; 9 bases align to TRBD1. Germline CDR1 reads MNHEY; CDR2 reads SMNVEV (reference sequence). The V and J ends lost 5 bases and 5 bases, in that order; junction bases with no gene match: 9. This CDR3 is built from 15 residues. The CDR3 DNA reads as TGTGCCAGCAGTGTCCCCGGGACAGGGAGGGAGACCCAGTACTTC. Amino acid sequence: CASSVPGTGRETQYF.

The rearrangement joins TRBV28 to TRBJ1-4, with D perhaps matching TRBD1 (6 bases). Germline CDR1 is MDHEN and CDR2 is SYDVKM. V was clipped by 5 bases and J by 0 bases, with 13 bases between them. The CDR3 length is 16 residues. The CDR3 bases are TGTGCCAGCAGTCACCAAAAGGGGGCAACTAATGAAAAACTGTTTTTT. It specifies CASSHQKGATNEKLFF.

The V call is TRBV9, the J call TRBJ2-5, with D maybe TRBD2 (7 bases). The CDR3 is made up of 16 amino acids. Germline loops: CDR1 SGDLS, CDR2 YYNGEE. V lost 2 bases to trimming and J lost 5 bases, with 19 bases between them. The CDR3 coding sequence is TGTGCCAGCAGCGTCTCCAGCCTAGGGGGAGGGGAGACCCAGTACTTC. Translating gives CASSVSSLGGGETQYF.

The rearrangement uses TRBV28 and TRBJ1-2; D possibly corresponds to TRBD1 (5 bases). The V gene's germline CDR1 is MDHEN and CDR2 SYDVKM. CDR3 length: 14 amino acids. V lost 7 bases and J 7 bases, leaving 19 bases between the germline ends. Written as DNA, the CDR3 is TGTGCCAGCACCCTCGGTCGCAGGGAGGGTGGCTACACCTTC. As protein: CASTLGRREGGYTF.

The chain carries TRBV4-1 and TRBJ2-3, with 7 bases fitting TRBD2. Trimming took 1 base from V and 5 from J; bases not matched to a gene: 6. CDR1 and CDR2 from the germline V gene are MGHRA and YSYEKL. This CDR3 has 15 amino acids. CDR3 region: CASSQVLAALDTQYF. For the CDR3, the DNA is TGCGCCAGCAGCCAAGTTCTAGCGGCGTTAGATACGCAGTATTTT.

This clone was seen once. The V call is TRBV23-1, the J call TRBJ2-5; D uncertain. TRBV23-1 is labeled an ORF, and its function is uncertain. Trimming shortened V by 0 bases and J by 2 bases, and 10 bases separated the two germline ends. The CDR3 length is 15 residues. The CDR3 reads CASSQSNDGQETQYF. The CDR3, as DNA: TGCGCCAGCAGTCAATCAAATGACGGGCAAGAGACCCAGTACTTC.